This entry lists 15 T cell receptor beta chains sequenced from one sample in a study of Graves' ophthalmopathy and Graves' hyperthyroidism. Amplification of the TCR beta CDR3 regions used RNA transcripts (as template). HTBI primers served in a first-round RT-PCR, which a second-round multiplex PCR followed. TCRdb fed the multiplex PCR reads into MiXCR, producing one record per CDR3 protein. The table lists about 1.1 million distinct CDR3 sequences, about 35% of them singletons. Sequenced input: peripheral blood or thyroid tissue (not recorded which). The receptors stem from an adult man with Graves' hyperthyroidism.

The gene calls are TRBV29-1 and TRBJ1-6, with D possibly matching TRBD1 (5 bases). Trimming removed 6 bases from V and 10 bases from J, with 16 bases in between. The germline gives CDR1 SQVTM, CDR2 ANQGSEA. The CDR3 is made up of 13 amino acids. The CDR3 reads CSVGGDGKSPLHF. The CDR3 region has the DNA TGCAGCGTCGGGGGGGATGGGAAGTCACCCCTCCACTTT.

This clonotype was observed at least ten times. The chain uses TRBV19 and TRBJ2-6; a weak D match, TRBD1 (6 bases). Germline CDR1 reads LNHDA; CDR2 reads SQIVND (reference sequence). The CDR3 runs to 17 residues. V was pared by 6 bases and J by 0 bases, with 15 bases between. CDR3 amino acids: CASSDHQGHSGANVLTF. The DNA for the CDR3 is TGTGCCAGTAGCGATCATCAGGGACACTCTGGGGCCAACGTCCTGACTTTC.

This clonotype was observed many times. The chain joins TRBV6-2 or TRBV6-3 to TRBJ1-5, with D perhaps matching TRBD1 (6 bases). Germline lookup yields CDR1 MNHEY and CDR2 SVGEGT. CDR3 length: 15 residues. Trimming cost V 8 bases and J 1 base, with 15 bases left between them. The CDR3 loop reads CASCLVGQSNQPQHF. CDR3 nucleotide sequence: TGTGCCAGCTGCCTCGTTGGACAGAGCAATCAGCCCCAGCATTTT.

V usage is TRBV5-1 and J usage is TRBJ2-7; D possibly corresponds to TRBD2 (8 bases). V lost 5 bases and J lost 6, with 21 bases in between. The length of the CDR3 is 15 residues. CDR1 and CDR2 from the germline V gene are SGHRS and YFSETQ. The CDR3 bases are TGCGCCAGCAGAACAGGGGTGACTAGCGTTCTCGAGCAGTACTTC. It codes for CASRTGVTSVLEQYF. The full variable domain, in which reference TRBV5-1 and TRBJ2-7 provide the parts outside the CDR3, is KAGVTQTPRYLIKTRGQQVTLSCSPISGHRSVSWYQQTPGQGLQFLFEYFSETQRNKGNFPGRFSGRQFSNSRSEMNVSTLELGDSALYLCASRTGVTSVLEQYFGPGTRLTVT.

The CDR3 coding sequence is TGTGCCAGCATCGTCCGGGACTCCTTTAAACCCCCGTTCATGAACACTGAAGCTTTCTTT. Translating it yields CASIVRDSFKPPFMNTEAFF. The V call is TRBV7-3, the J call TRBJ1-1; D is possibly TRBD1 (5 bases). V was shortened by 7 bases and J by 0 bases, with 30 bases between the two germline ends. CDR1 SGHTA and CDR2 FQGTGA come from the germline V gene. The CDR3 totals 20 residues. The entire variable domain, with the rest obtained from reference TRBV7-3 and TRBJ1-1, is as follows: GAGVSQTPSNKVTEKGKYVELRCDPISGHTALYWYRQSLGQGPEFLIYFQGTGAADDSGLPNDRFFAVRPEGSVSTLKIQRTERGDSAVYLCASIVRDSFKPPFMNTEAFFGQGTRLTVV.

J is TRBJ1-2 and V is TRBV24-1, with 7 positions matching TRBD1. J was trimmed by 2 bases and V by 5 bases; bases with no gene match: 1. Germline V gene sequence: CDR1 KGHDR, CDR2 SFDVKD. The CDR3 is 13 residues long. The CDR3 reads CATSGQGNYGYTF. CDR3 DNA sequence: TGTGCCACCAGTGGACAGGGAAACTATGGCTACACCTTC.

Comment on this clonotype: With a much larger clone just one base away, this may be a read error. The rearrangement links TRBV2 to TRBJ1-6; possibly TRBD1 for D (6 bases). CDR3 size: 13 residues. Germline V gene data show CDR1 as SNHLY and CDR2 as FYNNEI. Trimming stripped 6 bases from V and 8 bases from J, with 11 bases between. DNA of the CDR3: TGTGCCAGCAGGACGGACAGAGATTCACCCCTCCACTTT. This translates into CASRTDRDSPLHF.

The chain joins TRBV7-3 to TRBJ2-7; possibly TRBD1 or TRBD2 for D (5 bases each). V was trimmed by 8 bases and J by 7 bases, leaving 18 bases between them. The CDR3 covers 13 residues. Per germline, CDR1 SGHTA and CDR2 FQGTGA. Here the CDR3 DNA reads TGTGCCAGCTCCAGGGACCCAAGAGGAGAGCAGTACTTC. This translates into CASSRDPRGEQYF.

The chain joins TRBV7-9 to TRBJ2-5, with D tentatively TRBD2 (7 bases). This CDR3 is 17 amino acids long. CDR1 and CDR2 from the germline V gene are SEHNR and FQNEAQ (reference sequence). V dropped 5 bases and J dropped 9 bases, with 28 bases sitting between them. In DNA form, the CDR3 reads TGTGCCAGCAGCCTCCAGGGAGCGGGACACTCGAATCAGCCCCAGTACTTC. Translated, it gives CASSLQGAGHSNQPQYF.

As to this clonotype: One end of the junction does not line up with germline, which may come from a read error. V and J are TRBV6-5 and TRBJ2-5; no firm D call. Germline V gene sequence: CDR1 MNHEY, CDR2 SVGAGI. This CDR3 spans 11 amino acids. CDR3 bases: TGTGCCGGCAGTTCAATGGAGACCCAGTACTTC. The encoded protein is CAGSSMETQYF.

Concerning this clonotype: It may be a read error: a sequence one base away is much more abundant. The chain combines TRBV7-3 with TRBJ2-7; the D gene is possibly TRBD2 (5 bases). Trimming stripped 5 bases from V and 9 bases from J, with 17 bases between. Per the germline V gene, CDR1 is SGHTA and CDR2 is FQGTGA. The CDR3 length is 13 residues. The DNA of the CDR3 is TGTGCCAGCAGCCTACTTGGGAGCCACGGGCAGTACTTC. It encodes CASSLLGSHGQYF.

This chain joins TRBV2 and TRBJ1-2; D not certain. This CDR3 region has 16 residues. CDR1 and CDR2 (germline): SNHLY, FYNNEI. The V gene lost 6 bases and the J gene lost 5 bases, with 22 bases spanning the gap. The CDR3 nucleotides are TGTGCCAGCAGCGCCCCATCTGAGGCAGGCGGGTATGGCTACACCTTC. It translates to CASSAPSEAGGYGYTF.

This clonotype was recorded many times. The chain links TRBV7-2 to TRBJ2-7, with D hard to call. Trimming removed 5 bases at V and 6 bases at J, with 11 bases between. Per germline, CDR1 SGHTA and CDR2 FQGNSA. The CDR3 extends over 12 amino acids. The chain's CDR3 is CASSPHAPEQYF. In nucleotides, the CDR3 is TGTGCCAGCAGCCCTCACGCCCCCGAGCAGTACTTC.

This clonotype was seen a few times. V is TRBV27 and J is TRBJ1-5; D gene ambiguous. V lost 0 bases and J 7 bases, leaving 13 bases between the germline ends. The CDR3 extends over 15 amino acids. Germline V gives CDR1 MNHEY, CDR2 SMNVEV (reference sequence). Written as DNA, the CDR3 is TGTGCCAGCAGTTTATCGGTGGCAGAAGGGCAGCCCCAGCATTTT. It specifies CASSLSVAEGQPQHF.

The CDR3 reads CASSSGIPNTGELFF. The DNA for the CDR3 is TGTGCCAGCAGTTCCGGGATACCGAACACCGGGGAGCTGTTTTTT. The V and J genes are TRBV7-2 and TRBJ2-2, with D maybe TRBD2 (5 bases). CDR1 is SGHTA, CDR2 FQGNSA, per germline. This CDR3 contains 15 residues. Trimming left V 6 bases short and J 0 bases short, with 11 bases between.